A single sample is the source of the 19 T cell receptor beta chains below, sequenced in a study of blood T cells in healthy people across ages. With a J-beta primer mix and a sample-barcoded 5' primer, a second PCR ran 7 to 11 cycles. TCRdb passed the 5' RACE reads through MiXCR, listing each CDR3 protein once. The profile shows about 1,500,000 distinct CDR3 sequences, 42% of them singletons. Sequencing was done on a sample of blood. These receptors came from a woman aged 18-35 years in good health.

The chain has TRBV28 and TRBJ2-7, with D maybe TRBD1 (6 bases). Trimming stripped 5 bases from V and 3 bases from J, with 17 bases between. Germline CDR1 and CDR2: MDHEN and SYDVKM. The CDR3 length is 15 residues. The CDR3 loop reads CASSPPTSRGYEQYF. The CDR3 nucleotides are TGTGCCAGCAGTCCACCCACAAGCAGGGGCTACGAGCAGTACTTC.

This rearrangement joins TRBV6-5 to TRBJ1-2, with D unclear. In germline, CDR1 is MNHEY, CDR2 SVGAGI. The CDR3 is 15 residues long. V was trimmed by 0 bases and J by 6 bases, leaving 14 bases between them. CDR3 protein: CASSYSITGTDGYTF. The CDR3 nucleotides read TGTGCCAGCAGTTACTCGATTACCGGAACCGATGGCTACACCTTC.

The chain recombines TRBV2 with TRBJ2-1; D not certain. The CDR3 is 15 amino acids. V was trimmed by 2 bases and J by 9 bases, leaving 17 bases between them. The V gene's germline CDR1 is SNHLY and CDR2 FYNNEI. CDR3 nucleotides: TGTGCCAGCAGTGAATCAAGTTCAGGCAGAGGTGAGCAGTTCTTC. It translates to CASSESSSGRGEQFF.

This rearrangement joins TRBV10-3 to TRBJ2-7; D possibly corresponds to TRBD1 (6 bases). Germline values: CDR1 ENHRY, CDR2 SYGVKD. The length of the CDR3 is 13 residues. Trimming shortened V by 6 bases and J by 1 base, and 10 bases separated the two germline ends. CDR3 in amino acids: CAIRGHPSYEQYF. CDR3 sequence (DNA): TGTGCCATCAGGGGACATCCTTCCTACGAGCAGTACTTC.

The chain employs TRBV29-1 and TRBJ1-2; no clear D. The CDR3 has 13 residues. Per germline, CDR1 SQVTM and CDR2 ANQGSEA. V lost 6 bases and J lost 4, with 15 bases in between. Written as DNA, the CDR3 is TGCAGCGTATCCGCGGGGAGAGTCTATGGCTACACCTTC. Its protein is CSVSAGRVYGYTF.

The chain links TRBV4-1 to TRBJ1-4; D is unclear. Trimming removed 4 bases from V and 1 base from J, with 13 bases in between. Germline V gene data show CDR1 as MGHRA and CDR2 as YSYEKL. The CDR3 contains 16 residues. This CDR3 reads CASSPLVGRTNEKLFF. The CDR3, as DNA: TGCGCCAGCAGCCCCCTAGTTGGGCGAACTAATGAAAAACTGTTTTTT.

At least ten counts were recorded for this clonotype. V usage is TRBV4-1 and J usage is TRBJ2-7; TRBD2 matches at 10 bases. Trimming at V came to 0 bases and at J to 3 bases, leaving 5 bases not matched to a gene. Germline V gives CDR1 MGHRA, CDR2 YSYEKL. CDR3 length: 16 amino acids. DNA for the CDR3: TGCGCCAGCAGCCAAGATAGGGCTAGCGGGAGCTACGAGCAGTACTTC. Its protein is CASSQDRASGSYEQYF.

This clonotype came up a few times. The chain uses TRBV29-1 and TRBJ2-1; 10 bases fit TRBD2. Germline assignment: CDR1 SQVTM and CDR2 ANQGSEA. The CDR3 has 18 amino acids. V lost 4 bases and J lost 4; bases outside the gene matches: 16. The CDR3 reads CSVGSQGSTSGVYNEQFF. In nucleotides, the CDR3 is TGCAGCGTTGGTTCGCAGGGGTCAACTAGCGGGGTGTACAATGAGCAGTTCTTC.

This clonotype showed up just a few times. The CDR3 loop is CASSFLGTSGQAKNYGYTF. In DNA, the CDR3 is TGTGCCAGCAGTTTCCTTGGCACCTCGGGACAGGCCAAAAACTATGGCTACACCTTC. V usage is TRBV28 and J usage is TRBJ1-2; 8 bases fit TRBD1. Germline CDR1 and CDR2: MDHEN and SYDVKM. V shed 3 bases, J shed 2 bases, and the junction held 17 bases outside the gene matches. The CDR3 length is 19 residues.

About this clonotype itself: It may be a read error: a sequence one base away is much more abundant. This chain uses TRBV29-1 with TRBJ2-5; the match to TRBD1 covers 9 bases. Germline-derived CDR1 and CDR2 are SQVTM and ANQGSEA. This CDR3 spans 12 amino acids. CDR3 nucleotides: TGCAGCGCGAGGACAGGGGCGGAGATCCAGTACTTC. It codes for CSARTGAEIQYF.

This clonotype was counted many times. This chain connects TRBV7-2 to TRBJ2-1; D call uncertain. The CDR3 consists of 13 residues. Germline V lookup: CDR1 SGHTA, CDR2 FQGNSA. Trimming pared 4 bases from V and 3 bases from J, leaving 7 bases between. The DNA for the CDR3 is TGTGCCAGCAGCTCCAGCAACTACAATGAGCAGTTCTTC. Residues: CASSSSNYNEQFF.

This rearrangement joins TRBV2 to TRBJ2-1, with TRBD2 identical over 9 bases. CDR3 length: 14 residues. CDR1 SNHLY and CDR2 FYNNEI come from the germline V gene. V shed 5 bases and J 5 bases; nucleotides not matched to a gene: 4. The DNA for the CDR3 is TGTGCCAGCAGTCAGCGGGAGGCCCACAATGAGCAGTTCTTC. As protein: CASSQREAHNEQFF.

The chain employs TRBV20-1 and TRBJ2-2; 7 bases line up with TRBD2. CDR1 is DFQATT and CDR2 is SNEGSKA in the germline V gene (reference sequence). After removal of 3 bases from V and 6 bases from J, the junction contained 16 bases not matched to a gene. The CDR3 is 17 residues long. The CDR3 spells CSASIPGRGRGAGELFF. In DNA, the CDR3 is TGCAGTGCTAGCATCCCGGGCCGCGGGAGAGGGGCCGGGGAGCTGTTTTTT.

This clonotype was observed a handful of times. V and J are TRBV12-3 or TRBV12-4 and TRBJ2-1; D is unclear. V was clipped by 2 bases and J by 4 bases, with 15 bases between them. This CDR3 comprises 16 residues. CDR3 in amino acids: CASSLRQAQAYNEQFF. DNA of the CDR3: TGTGCCAGCAGTTTACGGCAGGCCCAAGCTTACAATGAGCAGTTCTTC.

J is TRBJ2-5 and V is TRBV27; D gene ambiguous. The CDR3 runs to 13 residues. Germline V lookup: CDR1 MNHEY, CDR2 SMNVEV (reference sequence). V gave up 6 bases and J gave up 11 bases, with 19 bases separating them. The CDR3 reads CASSPHYDNEQYF. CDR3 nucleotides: TGTGCCAGCAGCCCCCACTACGACAATGAGCAGTACTTC.

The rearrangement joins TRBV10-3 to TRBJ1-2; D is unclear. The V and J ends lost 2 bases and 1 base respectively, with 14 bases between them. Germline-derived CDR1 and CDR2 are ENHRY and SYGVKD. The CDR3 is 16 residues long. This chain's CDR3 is CAISERSGRSNYGYTF. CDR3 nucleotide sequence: TGTGCCATCAGTGAGAGGAGTGGCAGAAGTAACTATGGCTACACCTTC.

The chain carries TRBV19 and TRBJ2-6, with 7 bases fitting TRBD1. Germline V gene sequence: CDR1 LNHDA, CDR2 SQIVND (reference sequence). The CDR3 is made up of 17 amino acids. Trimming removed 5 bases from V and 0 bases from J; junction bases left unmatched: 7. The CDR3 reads CASSRDSQLSGANVLTF. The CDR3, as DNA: TGTGCCAGTAGTCGGGACAGCCAACTCTCTGGGGCCAACGTCCTGACTTTC.

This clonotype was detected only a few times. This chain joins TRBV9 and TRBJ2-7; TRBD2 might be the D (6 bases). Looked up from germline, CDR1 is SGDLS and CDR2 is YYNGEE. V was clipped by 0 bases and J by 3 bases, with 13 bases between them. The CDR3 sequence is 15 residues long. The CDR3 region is CASSVEASALYEQYF. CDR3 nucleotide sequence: TGTGCCAGCAGCGTAGAAGCTAGCGCCCTCTACGAGCAGTACTTC.

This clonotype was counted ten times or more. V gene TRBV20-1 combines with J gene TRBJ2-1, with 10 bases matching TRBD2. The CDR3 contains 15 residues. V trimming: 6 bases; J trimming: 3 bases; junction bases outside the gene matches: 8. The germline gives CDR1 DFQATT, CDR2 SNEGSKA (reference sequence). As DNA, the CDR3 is TGCAGTGCGCAAAGACGGACTAGCGGCTACAATGAGCAGTTCTTC. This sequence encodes CSAQRRTSGYNEQFF.